What follows are 7 T cell receptor beta chains derived from one specimen sequenced in a study of blood T cell repertoires in COVID-19. The repertoire was sequenced with immunoSEQ multiplex PCR; TCRdb's copy has only in-frame clones and lacks some. The repertoire consists of roughly 250,000 clones, with approximately 81% occurring once and the leading ten covering under 3%. Source material: peripheral blood. These receptors originate from a woman in her fifties or sixties with active or convalescent COVID-19.

This clone was counted only a few times. The chain employs TRBV5-4 and TRBJ2-5, with D maybe TRBD1 (5 bases). The CDR3 has 14 residues. The V end lost 0 bases, the J end lost 1 base, and 7 bases lay between the germline ends. Germline CDR1 reads SGHNT; CDR2 reads YYREEE (reference sequence). CDR3 protein: CASSLGQIQETQYF. The CDR3 DNA follows: TGTGCCAGCAGCTTGGGACAGATCCAAGAGACCCAGTACTTC. Variable domain in full (rest from reference TRBV5-4 and TRBJ2-5): ETGVTQSPTHLIKTRGQQVTLRCSSQSGHNTVSWYQQALGQGPQFIFQYYREEENGRGNFPPRFSGLQFPNYSSELNVNALELDDSALYLCASSLGQIQETQYFGPGTRLLVL.

CDR3 sequence reads: CASGNDRVTDTQYF. The CDR3 region has the DNA TGCGCCAGCGGGAACGACAGAGTAACAGATACGCAGTATTTT. J is TRBJ2-3 and V is TRBV5-1, with D perhaps matching TRBD1 (5 bases). V gave up 7 bases and J gave up 3 bases, with 15 bases separating them. CDR1 is SGHRS, CDR2 YFSETQ, per germline. This CDR3 has 14 amino acids.

The chain combines TRBV19 with TRBJ1-3; D unresolved. The ends were cut back, 5 bases at V and 3 bases at J, with 11 bases in the middle. The CDR3 length is 14 residues. The germline gives CDR1 LNHDA, CDR2 SQIVND (reference sequence). CDR3 protein: CASSVLSRGNTIYF. The CDR3 bases are TGTGCCAGTAGTGTTCTCTCTCGTGGAAACACCATATATTTT.

This chain links TRBV6-5 with TRBJ1-5, with 8 bases matching TRBD1. V shed 4 bases, J shed 3 bases, and the junction held 5 bases outside the gene matches. The CDR3 contains 15 residues. Germline lookup yields CDR1 MNHEY and CDR2 SVGAGI. CDR3 nucleotides: TGTGCCAGCAGTTCCGACAGGGGATCCAATCAGCCCCAGCATTTT. It translates to CASSSDRGSNQPQHF.

A word on this clone: This may stem from a read error, because a much larger clone lies one nucleotide away. The chain uses TRBV10-3 and TRBJ2-7; 7 bases agree with TRBD1. Germline lookup yields CDR1 ENHRY and CDR2 SYGVKD. The CDR3 extends over 13 amino acids. Here the CDR3 DNA reads TGTGTCGCTTCAGGGGGAAGAACCTACGAGCAGTACTTC. It is translated as CVASGGRTYEQYF.

The V gene is TRBV30, the J gene TRBJ1-2, with D hard to call. The CDR3 is 13 amino acids. Between the trimmed V and J ends, which lost 1 base and 4 bases, there was a span of 10 bases. Germline V gene sequence: CDR1 GTSNPN, CDR2 SVGIG (reference sequence). DNA of the CDR3: TGTGCCTGGAGTGCCGACATACCCTATGGCTACACCTTC. It translates to CAWSADIPYGYTF.

This sequence joins TRBV11-1 and TRBJ2-3; no reliable D call. The germline CDR1 and CDR2 sequences are SGHAT and FQDESV (reference sequence). Trimming left V 1 base short and J 2 bases short, with 13 bases between. The CDR3 has 16 residues. CDR3 sequence reads: CASSLVQSSFTDTQYF. The CDR3 DNA reads TGTGCCAGCAGCTTAGTACAGTCTTCCTTCACAGATACGCAGTATTTT.